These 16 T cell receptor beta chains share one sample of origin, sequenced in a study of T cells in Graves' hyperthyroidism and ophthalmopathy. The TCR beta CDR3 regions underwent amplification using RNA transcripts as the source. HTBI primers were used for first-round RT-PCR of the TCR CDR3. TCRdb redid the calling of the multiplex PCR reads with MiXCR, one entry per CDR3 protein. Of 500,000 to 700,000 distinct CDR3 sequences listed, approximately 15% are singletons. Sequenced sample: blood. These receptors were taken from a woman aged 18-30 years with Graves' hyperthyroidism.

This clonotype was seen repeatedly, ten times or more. CDR3: CASSYRTNTEAFF. CDR3 nucleotides: TGTGCCAGCAGTTACCGGACGAACACTGAAGCTTTCTTT. This chain joins TRBV6-6 and TRBJ1-1; D is uncertain. The germline CDR1 and CDR2 sequences are MNHNY and SVGAGI (reference sequence). The V gene lost 2 bases and the J gene lost 1 base, with 5 bases spanning the gap. This CDR3 has 13 residues.

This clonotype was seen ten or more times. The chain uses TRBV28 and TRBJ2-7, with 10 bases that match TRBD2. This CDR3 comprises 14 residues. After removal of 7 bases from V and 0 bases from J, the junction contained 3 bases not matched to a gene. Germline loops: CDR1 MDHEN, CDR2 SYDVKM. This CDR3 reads CASKRGGSSYEQYF. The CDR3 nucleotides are TGTGCCAGCAAGCGGGGGGGAAGCTCCTACGAGCAGTACTTC. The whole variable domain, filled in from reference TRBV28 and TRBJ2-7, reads DVKVTQSSRYLVKRTGEKVFLECVQDMDHENMFWYRQDPGLGLRLIYFSYDVKMKEKGDIPEGYSVSREKKERFSLILESASTNQTSMYLCASKRGGSSYEQYFGPGTRLTVT.

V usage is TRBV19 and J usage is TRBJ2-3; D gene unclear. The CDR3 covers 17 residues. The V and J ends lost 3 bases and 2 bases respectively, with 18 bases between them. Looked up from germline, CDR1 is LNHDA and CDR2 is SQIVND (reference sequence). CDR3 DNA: TGTGCCAGTAGTATCGCAGATACAACGATTTACACAGATACGCAGTATTTT. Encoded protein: CASSIADTTIYTDTQYF. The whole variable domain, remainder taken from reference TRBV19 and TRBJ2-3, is DGGITQSPKYLFRKEGQNVTLSCEQNLNHDAMYWYRQDPGQGLRLIYYSQIVNDFQKGDIAEGYSVSREKKESFPLTVTSAQKNPTAFYLCASSIADTTIYTDTQYFGPGTRLTVL.

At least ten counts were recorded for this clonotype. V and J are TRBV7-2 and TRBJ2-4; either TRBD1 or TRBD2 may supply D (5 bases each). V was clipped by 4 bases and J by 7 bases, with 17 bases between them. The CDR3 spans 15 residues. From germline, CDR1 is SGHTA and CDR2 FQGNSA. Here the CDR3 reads CASSWVLGTENIQYF. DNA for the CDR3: TGTGCCAGCAGCTGGGTCTTGGGGACGGAGAACATTCAGTACTTC.

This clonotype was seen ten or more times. This CDR3 reads CSARGRERPGNTIYF. CDR3 sequence (DNA): TGCAGTGCTAGGGGGAGGGAGCGACCTGGAAACACCATATATTTT. V and J are TRBV20-1 and TRBJ1-3; D is unclear. The CDR3 spans 15 residues. Trimming took off 3 bases at V and 2 bases at J, with 14 bases between the two ends. Germline V gives CDR1 DFQATT, CDR2 SNEGSKA (reference sequence).

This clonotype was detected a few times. The CDR3 here is CASSRTHTGALNQPQHF. The CDR3 DNA follows: TGCGCCAGCAGCCGGACCCATACAGGGGCCCTCAATCAGCCCCAGCATTTT. The chain combines TRBV4-3 with TRBJ1-5, with 7 bases that match TRBD1. V was pared by 4 bases and J by 3 bases, with 12 bases of the junction left unmatched. There are 17 residues in the CDR3. CDR1 is LGHNA, CDR2 YSLEER, per germline.

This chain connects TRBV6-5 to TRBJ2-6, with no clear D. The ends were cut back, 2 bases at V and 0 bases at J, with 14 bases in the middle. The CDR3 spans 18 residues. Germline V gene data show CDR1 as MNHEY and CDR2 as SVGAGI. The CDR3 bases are TGTGCCAGCAGTTACCAACCCCCTAGGAGCTCTGGGGCCAACGTCCTGACTTTC. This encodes CASSYQPPRSSGANVLTF.

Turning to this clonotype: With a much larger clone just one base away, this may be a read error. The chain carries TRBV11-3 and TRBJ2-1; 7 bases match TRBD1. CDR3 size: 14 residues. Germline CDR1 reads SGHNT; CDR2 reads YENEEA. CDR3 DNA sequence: TGTGCCAGCAGCAAACGGGGACAGTACAATGGGCAGTTCTTC. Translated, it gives CASSKRGQYNGQFF.

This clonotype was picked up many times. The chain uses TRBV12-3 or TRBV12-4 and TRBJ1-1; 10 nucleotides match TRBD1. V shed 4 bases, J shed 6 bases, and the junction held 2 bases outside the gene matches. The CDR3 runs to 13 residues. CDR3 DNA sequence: TGTGCCAGCAGTTCAGGACAGGGGGCTGAAGCTTTCTTT. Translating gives CASSSGQGAEAFF.

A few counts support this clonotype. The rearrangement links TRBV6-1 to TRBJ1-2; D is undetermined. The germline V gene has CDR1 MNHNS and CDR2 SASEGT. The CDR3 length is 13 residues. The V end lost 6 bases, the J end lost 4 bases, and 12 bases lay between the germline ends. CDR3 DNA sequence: TGTGCCAGCAGATGGACCCTTGCCTATGGCTACACCTTC. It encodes CASRWTLAYGYTF.

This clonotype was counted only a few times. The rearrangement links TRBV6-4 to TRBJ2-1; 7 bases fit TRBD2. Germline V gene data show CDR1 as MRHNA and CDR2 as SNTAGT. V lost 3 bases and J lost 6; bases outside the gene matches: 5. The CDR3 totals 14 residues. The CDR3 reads CASSERGTINEQFF. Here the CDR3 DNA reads TGTGCCAGCAGTGAACGAGGGACTATCAATGAGCAGTTCTTC.

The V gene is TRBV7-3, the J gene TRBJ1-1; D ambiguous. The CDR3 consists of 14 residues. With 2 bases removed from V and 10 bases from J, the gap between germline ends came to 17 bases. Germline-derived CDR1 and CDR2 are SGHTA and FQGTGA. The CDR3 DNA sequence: TGTGCCAGCAGCTTATCTGACCGATACCCGAGAGCTTTCTTT. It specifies CASSLSDRYPRAFF.

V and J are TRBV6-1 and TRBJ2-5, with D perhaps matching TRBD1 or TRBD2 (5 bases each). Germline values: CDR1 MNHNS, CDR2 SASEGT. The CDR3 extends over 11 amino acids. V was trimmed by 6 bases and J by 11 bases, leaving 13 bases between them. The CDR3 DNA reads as TGTGCCAGCAGATCGATTGGGACGCAGTACTTC. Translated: CASRSIGTQYF.

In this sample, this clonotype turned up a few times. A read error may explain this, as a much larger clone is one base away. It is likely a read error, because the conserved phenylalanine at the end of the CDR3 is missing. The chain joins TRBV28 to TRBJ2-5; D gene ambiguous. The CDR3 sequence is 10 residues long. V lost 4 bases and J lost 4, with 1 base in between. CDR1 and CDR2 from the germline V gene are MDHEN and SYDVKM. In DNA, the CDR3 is TGTGCCAGCAGTTCAGAGACCCAGTACCTC. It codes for CASSSETQYL.

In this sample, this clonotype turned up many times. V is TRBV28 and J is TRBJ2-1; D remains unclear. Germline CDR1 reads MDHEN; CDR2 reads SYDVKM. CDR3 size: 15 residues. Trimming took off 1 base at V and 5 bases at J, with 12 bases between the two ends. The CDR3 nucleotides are TGTGCCAGCAGTTTATACAGAAACCCGAACAATGAGCAGTTCTTC. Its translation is CASSLYRNPNNEQFF.

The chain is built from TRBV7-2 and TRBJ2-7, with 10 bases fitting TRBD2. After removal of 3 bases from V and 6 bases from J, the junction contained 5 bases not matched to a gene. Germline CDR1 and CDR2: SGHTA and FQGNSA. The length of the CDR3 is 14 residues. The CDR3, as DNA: TGTGCCAGCAGCTTCGGAGCGGGAGGGGGCGAGCAGTACTTC. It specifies CASSFGAGGGEQYF. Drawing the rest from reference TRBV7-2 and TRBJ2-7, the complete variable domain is GAGVSQSPSNKVTEKGKDVELRCDPISGHTALYWYRQSLGQGLEFLIYFQGNSAPDKSGLPSDRFSAERTGGSVSTLTIQRTQQEDSAVYLCASSFGAGGGEQYFGPGTRLTVT.